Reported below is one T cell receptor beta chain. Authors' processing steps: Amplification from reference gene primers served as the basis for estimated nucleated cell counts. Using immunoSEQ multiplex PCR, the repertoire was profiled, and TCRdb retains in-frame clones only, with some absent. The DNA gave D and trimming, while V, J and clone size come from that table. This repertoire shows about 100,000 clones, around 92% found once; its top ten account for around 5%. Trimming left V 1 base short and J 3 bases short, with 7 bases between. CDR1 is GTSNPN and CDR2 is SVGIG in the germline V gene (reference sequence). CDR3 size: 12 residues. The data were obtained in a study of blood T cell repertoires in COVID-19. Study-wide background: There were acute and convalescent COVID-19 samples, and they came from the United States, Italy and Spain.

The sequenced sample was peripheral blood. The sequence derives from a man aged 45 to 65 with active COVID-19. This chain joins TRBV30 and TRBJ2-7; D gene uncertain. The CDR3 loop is CAWSAGGYEQYF. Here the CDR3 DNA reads TGTGCCTGGAGTGCCGGCGGCTACGAGCAGTACTTC.